These 5 T cell receptor beta chains share one sample of origin, sequenced in a study of blood T cell repertoires in COVID-19. The assay was immunoSEQ multiplex PCR, and TCRdb's table has in-frame clones only and misses some. Seen here are hundreds of thousands of clones, roughly 76% observed once, and the top ten hold 6% to 8%. The sample taken for sequencing was peripheral blood. All receptors derive from an elderly woman with COVID-19, enrolled during active disease.

This sequence joins TRBV2 and TRBJ2-1, with TRBD2 matching 8 bases. The CDR3 is made up of 16 amino acids. The junction had 9 bases not matched to a gene; V was cut back by 2 bases and J by 6 bases. The germline CDR1 and CDR2 sequences are SNHLY and FYNNEI. The CDR3: CASSEYGAGEANEQFF. CDR3 DNA: TGTGCCAGCAGTGAATACGGAGCGGGGGAAGCCAATGAGCAGTTCTTC.

The table lists this clone with a count of one. The chain employs TRBV18 and TRBJ2-7; 10 nucleotides align to TRBD1. Germline V gene sequence: CDR1 KGHSH, CDR2 LQKENI. Trimming removed 1 base from V and 7 bases from J; junction bases left unmatched: 7. The CDR3 totals 15 residues. The CDR3 nucleotides are TGTGCCAGCTCACCACTGGACAGGGGGATGGGAGAGCAGTACTTC. It encodes CASSPLDRGMGEQYF.

This chain connects TRBV5-4 to TRBJ1-5; D unresolved. Germline lookup yields CDR1 SGHNT and CDR2 YYREEE (reference sequence). This CDR3 has 15 residues. The V gene lost 8 bases and the J gene lost 0 bases, with 15 bases spanning the gap. This CDR3 is CARVRSQYSNQPQHF. The CDR3 DNA follows: TGTGCCAGGGTTAGAAGCCAATATAGCAATCAGCCCCAGCATTTT.

This chain uses TRBV10-3 with TRBJ1-2; D unresolved. The V gene's germline CDR1 is ENHRY and CDR2 SYGVKD. The CDR3 is made up of 12 amino acids. The V end was cut by 6 bases, the J end by 2 bases, with 7 bases between. This CDR3 reads CAISAGNYGYTF. The CDR3 region has the DNA TGTGCCATCAGCGCAGGCAACTATGGCTACACCTTC.

The CDR3 sequence is CASSFREGPTDTQYF. CDR3 sequence (DNA): TGTGCCAGCAGCTTCCGGGAGGGCCCGACAGATACGCAGTATTTT. The chain uses TRBV11-3 and TRBJ2-3, with 8 bases fitting TRBD2. Germline values: CDR1 SGHNT, CDR2 YENEEA. J lost 3 bases, V lost 3 bases, and 5 bases had no gene match. The CDR3 runs to 15 residues. Combining the CDR3 with reference TRBV11-3 and TRBJ2-3 gives the whole variable domain EAGVVQSPRYKIIEKKQPVAFWCNPISGHNTLYWYLQNLGQGPELLIRYENEEAVDDSQLPKDRFSAERLKGVDSTLKIQPAELGDSAVYLCASSFREGPTDTQYFGPGTRLTVL.